These 8 T cell receptor beta chains originate from one sample sequenced in a study of T cell responses to AZD1222 COVID-19 vaccine. Using immunoSEQ multiplex PCR, the repertoire was profiled, and TCRdb retains in-frame clones only, with some absent. The table has 150,000 to 250,000 clones, roughly 92% seen once; the top ten hold around 3.6%. Sample: peripheral blood, taken 28 days after the second AZD1222 dose. These receptors were collected from an adult who received the AZD1222 COVID-19 vaccine.

The rearrangement joins TRBV10-2 to TRBJ2-1, with unresolved D. V lost 8 bases and J lost 4, with 9 bases in between. In germline, CDR1 is WSHSY, CDR2 SAAADI. CDR3 size: 12 residues. The CDR3 DNA reads as TGCGCCAGCTTCACGGCTTACAATGAGCAGTTCTTC. Translation: CASFTAYNEQFF.

The rearrangement joins TRBV28 to TRBJ2-7, with D possibly matching TRBD2 (6 bases). The germline CDR1 and CDR2 sequences are MDHEN and SYDVKM. The CDR3 totals 17 residues. The V gene lost 5 bases and the J gene lost 4 bases, with 24 bases spanning the gap. The DNA of the CDR3 is TGTGCCAGCAGTGGGGCAGGAGGACTACAGACTCCTTACGAGCAGTACTTC. It codes for CASSGAGGLQTPYEQYF.

The chain employs TRBV4-3 and TRBJ1-2, with D maybe TRBD1 (6 bases). Trimming removed 0 bases at V and 2 bases at J, with 10 bases between. CDR3 size: 15 residues. Germline V lookup: CDR1 LGHNA, CDR2 YSLEER. The CDR3 loop reads CASSQEKGDNYGYTF. The CDR3 region has the DNA TGCGCCAGCAGCCAAGAGAAGGGGGACAACTATGGCTACACCTTC.

The V and J genes are TRBV13 and TRBJ2-6; the match to TRBD1 covers 7 bases. From germline, CDR1 is PRHDT and CDR2 FYEKMQ (reference sequence). The CDR3 loop spans 17 amino acids. V lost 4 bases to trimming and J lost 0 bases; unmatched junction nucleotides: 6. DNA of the CDR3: TGTGCCAGCAGCTCCGGGACAGCAGTCTCTGGGGCCAACGTCCTGACTTTC. This gives the protein CASSSGTAVSGANVLTF.

The chain links TRBV28 to TRBJ2-1; TRBD2 is a possible D gene (5 bases). Germline V lookup: CDR1 MDHEN, CDR2 SYDVKM. The CDR3 sequence is 13 residues long. V was pared by 11 bases and J by 7 bases, with 18 bases between. DNA of the CDR3: TGTGCCGTACTGCCCCCGGAGGAGAATGAGCAGTTCTTC. Translation: CAVLPPEENEQFF.

This rearrangement joins TRBV19 to TRBJ2-2, with D perhaps TRBD1 or TRBD2 (5 bases each). CDR1 is LNHDA, CDR2 SQIVND, per germline (reference sequence). The CDR3 length is 15 residues. Trimming cost V 10 bases and J 5 bases, with 20 bases left between them. CDR3 sequence (DNA): TGTGCCACTCAGAACCGGGGACGCGGAACCGGGGAGCTGTTTTTT. Translating gives CATQNRGRGTGELFF.

This rearrangement joins TRBV4-1 to TRBJ2-1, with 8 positions matching TRBD1. This CDR3 contains 15 residues. CDR1 MGHRA and CDR2 YSYEKL come from the germline V gene. The J segment lost 9 bases and the V segment lost 3 bases, leaving 10 bases of the junction unmatched. For the CDR3, the DNA is TGCGCCAGCAGCCAGAAGCAGGGGGCCTTTGGTGAGCAGTTCTTC. Translated: CASSQKQGAFGEQFF.

V is TRBV7-9 and J is TRBJ2-1; 10 bases match TRBD2. Germline-derived CDR1 and CDR2 are SEHNR and FQNEAQ (reference sequence). Trimming took 5 bases from V and 0 from J; bases not matched to a gene: 4. The CDR3 length is 16 residues. In DNA, the CDR3 is TGTGCCAGCAGCCCCTCTAGCGGGAGCTCCTACAATGAGCAGTTCTTC. This translates into CASSPSSGSSYNEQFF. Drawing the rest from reference TRBV7-9 and TRBJ2-1, the complete variable domain is DTGVSQNPRHKITKRGQNVTFRCDPISEHNRLYWYRQTLGQGPEFLTYFQNEAQLEKSRLLSDRFSAERPKGSFSTLEIQRTEQGDSAMYLCASSPSSGSSYNEQFFGPGTRLTVL.